The entry below describes one TCR beta chain. Both subsets, CD45RA+ naive and CD45RA-negative memory, were split from the CD4+ cells. Produced via immunoSEQ multiplex PCR; TCRdb's table is partial and in-frame only. Seen here are 950,000 to 1,100,000 clones, approximately 78% observed once, and the top ten hold more than 0.55%. The sample belongs to a study of shared clonotypes between healthy human individuals. From germline, CDR1 is SGHTA and CDR2 FQGNSA. V lost 1 base and J lost 2, with 12 bases in between. The CDR3 is 15 residues long. Sequencing was carried out using memory CD4+ T cells from PBMCs. Documented subset: CD45RA-negative fraction. V is TRBV7-2 and J is TRBJ2-7; D assignment may be TRBD1 or TRBD2 (5 bases each). The TCR sequence derives from a man aged 18 to 29 in good health. Some clones in this sample may be carry-over from other donors' samples. The CDR3 reads CASSLGGLGAYEQYF. The CDR3 region has the DNA TGTGCCAGCAGCTTAGGCGGACTGGGGGCCTACGAGCAGTACTTC. Full variable domain (outside the CDR3, taken from reference TRBV7-2 and TRBJ2-7): GAGVSQSPSNKVTEKGKDVELRCDPISGHTALYWYRQSLGQGLEFLIYFQGNSAPDKSGLPSDRFSAERTGGSVSTLTIQRTQQEDSAVYLCASSLGGLGAYEQYFGPGTRLTVT.